This T cell receptor (beta chain) was captured in a study of cytotoxic CD8 clonotypes in ibrutinib-treated CLL (dated by TCRdb to the early 2020s). General notes on the study: The cohort had 11 to 12 relapsed/refractory and around 15 treatment-naive patients; around 17 were IGHV unmutated. Partial responses were observed in roughly 24 patients and complete responses in 2; after a median follow-up of around 68 months, remission was maintained in 15 or so patients and progression was observed in approximately 12. Cryopreserved peripheral blood mononuclear cells were obtained before treatment, at response, and at either sustained remission or disease progression. Samples averaged roughly 280,000 productive templates and tens of thousands of productive rearrangements. Longitudinal samples were available for about 30% of the roughly 86 trial participants. The response samples were drawn at a median of approximately 11 months into treatment, with a range of roughly 6 to 36 months.

Reading the germline V gene gives CDR1 SGHRS and CDR2 YFSETQ. V is shortened by 6 bases, J by 1 base, and the region joining them spans 16 bases. Taken from cysteine to phenylalanine, the CDR3 has 15 residues. Of the read, only the CDR3 DNA is kept; its 45 bases are in frame from base 1. For TCR beta library preparation, around 2 micrograms of genomic DNA were isolated from cryopreserved PBMCs. Longitudinal blood samples from CLL patients receiving ibrutinib monotherapy were subjected to high-throughput TCR beta sequencing. The patients took part in an open-label, single-center phase 2 trial of ibrutinib monotherapy. Worth noting for this clone: Its binding antigen is unknown. Within one base of it there is no much larger clone, and no base qualities were kept.

The full study reports these points: Clonality rose at ibrutinib response, remained stable during sustained remission, and dropped back toward baseline at progression. Public clonotypes were rare and either shrank or stayed stable during treatment, and the rise in clonality at ibrutinib response reflected expansion of private clonotypes. Baseline clonality exceeded that of age-matched healthy donors and correlated strongly with circulating CD8+ T-cell counts. Sampling times were not matched between patients in sustained remission and patients whose disease was progressing, and lymph node repertoires were not examined.

The goal of deep resolution MiSeq sequencing was a depth between 1 in 1 million and 1 in 200,000 T cells, and coverage averaged 10x per clonotype. The immunoSEQ hsTCRB Kit was used to generate TCR beta libraries. As for the original processing: Data were analyzed with ImmunoSEQ Data Assistant and ImmunoSEQ Analyzer, with V, D and J genes assigned per IMGT definitions. Clonality, which ranges from 0 to 1, was calculated by subtracting the normalized Shannon entropy of productive rearrangement frequencies from one. Public clonotype analysis was restricted to overrepresented clonotypes comprising at least 0.05% of each patient's repertoire. About a dozen repertoires from age-matched healthy donors, obtained from immuneACCESS, served as clonality controls. TCRdb retrieved this table from immuneACCESS and kept in-frame rearrangements only. Not all clones are present; in checked studies, unresolved V genes account for under half, and no reason is known for the remainder. V and J calls and clone size come straight from that table; D and trimming were deduced from the DNA. The sample records some 84,000 clones, 85% to 90% of which are singletons. Roughly 5.4% of the sample goes to the ten largest clones.

The chain employs TRBV5-1 and TRBJ1-2, with TRBD1 as a weak D call on 6 bases. The input for sequencing was PBMCs, taken before ibrutinib treatment. The TCR sequence derives from a human donor with chronic lymphocytic leukemia. The DNA reads TGCGCCAGCAACTCCCGGGACAACCTTAACTATGGCTACACCTTC. It codes for CASNSRDNLNYGYTF. Reference TRBV5-1 and TRBJ1-2 genes cover what lies past the CDR3, so the full variable domain is KAGVTQTPRYLIKTRGQQVTLSCSPISGHRSVSWYQQTPGQGLQFLFEYFSETQRNKGNFPGRFSGRQFSNSRSEMNVSTLELGDSALYLCASNSRDNLNYGYTFGSGTRLTVV.